A single sample is the source of the 23 T cell receptor beta chains below, sequenced in a study of high-grade serous ovarian cancer treatment subgroups. Tumor samples were taken before definitive surgery or chemotherapy. Profiling relied on immunoSEQ multiplex PCR, and the TCRdb table lists in-frame clones only, not all of them. The table lists 4,000 to 5,500 clones, 70% to 80% of them singletons. The sequencing input was tumor tissue. The receptors come from a human donor with high-grade serous ovarian cancer.

This clone was seen just once. The chain carries TRBV6-1 and TRBJ2-7; tentative D call: TRBD2 (6 bases). The V gene's germline CDR1 is MNHNS and CDR2 SASEGT. Trimming shortened V by 6 bases and J by 5 bases, and 11 bases separated the two germline ends. The CDR3 sequence is 12 residues long. In nucleotides, the CDR3 is TGTGCCAGCAGAGGGGAGGTACACGAGCAGTACTTC. Its translation is CASRGEVHEQYF.

This clone was counted a few times. The rearrangement joins TRBV30 to TRBJ1-5; 9 positions match TRBD1. With 6 bases clipped from V and 7 bases from J, the junction kept 7 bases outside the gene matches. CDR1 is GTSNPN and CDR2 is SVGIG in the germline V gene (reference sequence). This CDR3 has 13 residues. The CDR3 region has the DNA TGTGCCTGTGATACAGGGGGCCAGCAGCCCCAGCATTTT. Its translation is CACDTGGQQPQHF.

J is TRBJ2-7 and V is TRBV29-1, with D possibly TRBD2 on 5 matching bases. V shed 0 bases and J shed 6 bases, with 15 bases lying between them. Germline-derived CDR1 and CDR2 are SQVTM and ANQGSEA. This CDR3 comprises 14 residues. CDR3 sequence: CSVEDPGVPGEQYF. Written as DNA, the CDR3 is TGCAGCGTTGAAGATCCCGGGGTGCCGGGCGAGCAGTACTTC.

V is TRBV7-9 and J is TRBJ2-2, with D possibly being TRBD1 (6 bases). CDR1 is SEHNR, CDR2 FQNEAQ, per germline (reference sequence). The CDR3 is 15 residues long. V lost 5 bases and J lost 5, with 15 bases in between. Here the CDR3 reads CASSLTGKGTGELFF. The CDR3 DNA reads as TGTGCCAGCAGCCTCACAGGGAAAGGAACCGGGGAGCTGTTTTTT.

The chain carries TRBV6-1 and TRBJ2-4; D is unclear. The germline CDR1 and CDR2 sequences are MNHNS and SASEGT. The V end was cut by 1 base, the J end by 0 bases, with 7 bases between. CDR3 length: 15 amino acids. Here the CDR3 DNA reads TGTGCCAGCAGTGAAGGTATTCTAGCCAAAAACATTCAGTACTTC. The encoded protein is CASSEGILAKNIQYF.

The gene calls are TRBV30 and TRBJ2-1; D remains ambiguous. The CDR3 runs 11 residues. V was pared by 5 bases and J by 6 bases, with 8 bases between. Germline loops: CDR1 GTSNPN, CDR2 SVGIG (reference sequence). The chain's CDR3 is CAWGHFNEQFF. The CDR3 DNA follows: TGTGCCTGGGGCCATTTCAATGAGCAGTTCTTC.

J is TRBJ2-1 and V is TRBV7-2; TRBD2 agrees at 8 bases. V was pared by 1 base and J by 7 bases, with 15 bases of the junction left unmatched. The CDR3 has 18 residues. Germline CDR1 reads SGHTA; CDR2 reads FQGNSA. The CDR3 DNA is TGTGCCAGCAGCTTAGATGGGTTCGGGACTAGGAACCAGAATGAGCAGTTCTTC. As protein: CASSLDGFGTRNQNEQFF. The entire variable domain, with the rest obtained from reference TRBV7-2 and TRBJ2-1, is as follows: GAGVSQSPSNKVTEKGKDVELRCDPISGHTALYWYRQSLGQGLEFLIYFQGNSAPDKSGLPSDRFSAERTGGSVSTLTIQRTQQEDSAVYLCASSLDGFGTRNQNEQFFGPGTRLTVL.

This chain joins TRBV6-6 and TRBJ2-1; 9 positions agree with TRBD2. Looked up from germline, CDR1 is MNHNY and CDR2 is SVGAGI (reference sequence). The trim removed 8 bases at V and 5 bases at J, leaving 7 bases unmatched. This CDR3 has 14 amino acids. CDR3 sequence reads: CASQGLADNNEQFF. The CDR3 DNA sequence: TGTGCCAGCCAGGGACTAGCTGACAACAATGAGCAGTTCTTC.

The CDR3 DNA reads as TGTGCCAGCAGCTTTTACAGGGGCTCCTACGAGCAGTACTTC. Its protein is CASSFYRGSYEQYF. The chain couples TRBV5-6 to TRBJ2-7; 7 bases fit TRBD1. Germline CDR1 SGHDT, CDR2 YYEEEE. The CDR3 is 14 residues long. J gave up 0 bases and V 2 bases, and 2 bases lay outside the gene matches.

A few counts support this clone. The rearrangement joins TRBV27 to TRBJ1-4; D gene uncertain. This CDR3 is 15 amino acids long. CDR1 is MNHEY and CDR2 is SMNVEV in the germline V gene (reference sequence). V lost 0 bases, J lost 6 bases, and 11 bases lay in between. CDR3 region: CASSLSGIGHEKLFF. Here the CDR3 DNA reads TGTGCCAGCAGTTTATCTGGGATCGGACATGAAAAACTGTTTTTT.

The chain recombines TRBV5-6 with TRBJ1-5; D call uncertain. V gave up 3 bases and J gave up 3 bases, with 19 bases separating them. From germline, CDR1 is SGHDT and CDR2 YYEEEE. CDR3 length equals 17 residues. The CDR3, as DNA: TGTGCCAGCAGCTCCCGAGGTCGTGGCATCGACAATCAGCCCCAGCATTTT. Translation: CASSSRGRGIDNQPQHF.

The rearrangement joins TRBV9 to TRBJ1-1; D is unclear. Germline V gene data show CDR1 as SGDLS and CDR2 as YYNGEE. Trimming shortened V by 0 bases and J by 1 base, and 7 bases separated the two germline ends. This CDR3 contains 14 residues. In nucleotides, the CDR3 is TGTGCCAGCAGCGTAGTCGGGGAGAACACTGAAGCTTTCTTT. Protein product: CASSVVGENTEAFF.

The chain carries TRBV18 and TRBJ2-7; the D gene is possibly TRBD1 (7 bases). Trimming removed 3 bases from V and 6 bases from J, with 15 bases in between. This CDR3 spans 14 amino acids. Germline CDR1 KGHSH, CDR2 LQKENI. Written as DNA, the CDR3 is TGTGCCAGCTCACCTTACCAGGGGGGCCTCGAGCAGTACTTC. It codes for CASSPYQGGLEQYF.

This clone was observed a single time. V is TRBV5-4 and J is TRBJ1-3, with a tentative D call TRBD1 (5 bases). Trimming removed 4 bases at V and 0 bases at J, with 8 bases between. CDR1 is SGHNT and CDR2 is YYREEE in the germline V gene (reference sequence). This CDR3 has 14 amino acids. The CDR3 nucleotides are TGTGCCAGCAGCCGACAGTTCTCTGGAAACACCATATATTTT. Its protein is CASSRQFSGNTIYF.

This rearrangement joins TRBV29-1 to TRBJ2-1; 7 nucleotides match TRBD1. The CDR3 spans 13 residues. V was pared by 6 bases and J by 5 bases, with 7 bases of the junction left unmatched. Germline assignment: CDR1 SQVTM and CDR2 ANQGSEA. The CDR3 is CSVETGKHNEQFF. In nucleotides, the CDR3 is TGCAGCGTGGAGACAGGGAAACACAATGAGCAGTTCTTC.

V and J are TRBV4-3 and TRBJ2-4; 7 bases line up with TRBD2. Per germline, CDR1 LGHNA and CDR2 YSLEER. The CDR3 is 17 amino acids. The J segment lost 6 bases and the V segment lost 0 bases, leaving 11 bases of the junction unmatched. CDR3 amino acids: CASSQEIPTSTRNIQYF. CDR3 nucleotide sequence: TGCGCCAGCAGCCAAGAAATCCCGACTAGCACTCGAAACATTCAGTACTTC.

The rearrangement joins TRBV7-3 to TRBJ2-2; TRBD1 matches 8 bases. The CDR3 is 16 amino acids. Trimming at V came to 5 bases and at J to 5 bases, leaving 10 bases not matched to a gene. Germline values: CDR1 SGHTA, CDR2 FQGTGA. DNA for the CDR3: TGTGCCAGCAGCCCACGGCAGGGGGCGTCGACCGGGGAGCTGTTTTTT. This gives the protein CASSPRQGASTGELFF.

The chain carries TRBV4-1 and TRBJ1-1, with D possibly being TRBD1 (5 bases). The germline gives CDR1 MGHRA, CDR2 YSYEKL. The V gene lost 0 bases and the J gene lost 10 bases, with 12 bases spanning the gap. The CDR3 is 13 residues long. CDR3 region: CASSQELGLAAFF. The CDR3 coding sequence is TGCGCCAGCAGCCAAGAATTGGGGCTGGCAGCTTTCTTT.

This rearrangement joins TRBV5-1 to TRBJ2-7, with D unclear. CDR1 and CDR2 (germline): SGHRS, YFSETQ. There are 13 residues in the CDR3. V was shortened by 8 bases and J by 4 bases, with 16 bases between the two germline ends. The CDR3 sequence is CASSWLEQYEQYF. As DNA, the CDR3 is TGCGCCAGTTCGTGGTTGGAACAGTACGAGCAGTACTTC.

This clone was recorded once. The rearrangement links TRBV5-1 to TRBJ2-7; D is unresolved. Trimming took 0 bases from V and 5 from J, leaving 15 bases between them. The CDR3 contains 15 residues. Germline V CDR1 and CDR2: SGHRS, YFSETQ. The CDR3 is CASSLDGQGIHEQYF. The CDR3 bases are TGCGCCAGCAGCTTGGATGGGCAAGGGATCCACGAGCAGTACTTC.

This clone turned up a few times. The chain carries TRBV30 and TRBJ2-7; no definite D call. The germline V gene encodes CDR1 GTSNPN and CDR2 SVGIG (reference sequence). CDR3 size: 11 residues. The V end was cut by 8 bases, the J end by 2 bases, with 10 bases between. The CDR3 sequence: CAAGVTYEQYF. The CDR3 DNA sequence: TGTGCCGCTGGAGTAACCTACGAGCAGTACTTC.

The rearrangement uses TRBV5-1 and TRBJ2-1; 7 bases align to TRBD2. From germline, CDR1 is SGHRS and CDR2 YFSETQ. This CDR3 region has 15 residues. After removal of 3 bases from V and 9 bases from J, the junction contained 12 bases not matched to a gene. CDR3 nucleotide sequence: TGCGCCAGCAGCTATGTGGGAGGGAAGGGCGGTGAGCAGTTCTTC. Amino acid sequence: CASSYVGGKGGEQFF.

In DNA form, the CDR3 reads TGTGCCAGCAGTCTACCCCCGGAGCGGGCGGTTACCTACGAGCAGTACTTC. This encodes CASSLPPERAVTYEQYF. This chain connects TRBV27 to TRBJ2-7; D may be TRBD2 (6 bases). Germline V CDR1 and CDR2: MNHEY, SMNVEV (reference sequence). The CDR3 is 17 residues long. V was trimmed by 5 bases and J by 2 bases, leaving 22 bases between them.